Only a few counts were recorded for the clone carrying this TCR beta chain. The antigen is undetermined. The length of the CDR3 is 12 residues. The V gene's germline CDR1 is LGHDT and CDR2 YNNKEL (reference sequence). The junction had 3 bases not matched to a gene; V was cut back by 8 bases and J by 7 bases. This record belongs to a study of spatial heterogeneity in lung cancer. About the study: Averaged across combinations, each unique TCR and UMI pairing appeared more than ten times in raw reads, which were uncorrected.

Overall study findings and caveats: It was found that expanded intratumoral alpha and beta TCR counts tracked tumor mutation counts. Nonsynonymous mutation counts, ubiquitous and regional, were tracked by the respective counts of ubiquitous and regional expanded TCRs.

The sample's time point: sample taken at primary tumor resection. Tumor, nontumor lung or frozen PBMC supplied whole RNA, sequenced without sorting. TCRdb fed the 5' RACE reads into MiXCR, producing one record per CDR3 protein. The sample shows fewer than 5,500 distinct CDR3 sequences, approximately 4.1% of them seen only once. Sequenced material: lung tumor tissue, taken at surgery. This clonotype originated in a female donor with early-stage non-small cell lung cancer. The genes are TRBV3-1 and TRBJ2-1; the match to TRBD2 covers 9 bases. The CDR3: CASGLAGNEQFF. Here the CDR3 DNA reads TGTGCCAGCGGGCTAGCGGGGAATGAGCAGTTCTTC.